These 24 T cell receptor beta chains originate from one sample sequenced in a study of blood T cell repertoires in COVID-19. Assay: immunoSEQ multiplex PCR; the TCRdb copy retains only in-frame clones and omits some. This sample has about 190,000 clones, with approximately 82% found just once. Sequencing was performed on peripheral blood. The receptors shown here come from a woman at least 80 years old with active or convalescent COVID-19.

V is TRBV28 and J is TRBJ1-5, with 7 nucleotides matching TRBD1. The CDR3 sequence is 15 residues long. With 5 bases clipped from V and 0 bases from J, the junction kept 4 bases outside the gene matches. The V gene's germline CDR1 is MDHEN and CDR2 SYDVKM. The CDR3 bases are TGTGCCAGCAGTACAGGGGCTTTTAGCAATCAGCCCCAGCATTTT. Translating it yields CASSTGAFSNQPQHF.

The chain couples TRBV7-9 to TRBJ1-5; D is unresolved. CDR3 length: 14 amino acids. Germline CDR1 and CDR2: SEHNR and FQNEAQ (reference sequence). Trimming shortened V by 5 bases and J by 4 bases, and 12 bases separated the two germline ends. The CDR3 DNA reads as TGTGCCAGCAGCCCCTTCAATGCGAATCAGCCCCAGCATTTT. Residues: CASSPFNANQPQHF.

CDR3: CASSLSGQGNSYEQYF. CDR3 nucleotide sequence: TGTGCCAGCAGTTTATCCGGACAGGGGAACTCCTACGAGCAGTACTTC. The chain couples TRBV28 to TRBJ2-7; 9 positions agree with TRBD1. After removal of 1 base from V and 0 bases from J, the junction contained 4 bases not matched to a gene. Per the germline V gene, CDR1 is MDHEN and CDR2 is SYDVKM. The CDR3 is 16 residues long. Full variable domain (missing parts from reference TRBV28 and TRBJ2-7): DVKVTQSSRYLVKRTGEKVFLECVQDMDHENMFWYRQDPGLGLRLIYFSYDVKMKEKGDIPEGYSVSREKKERFSLILESASTNQTSMYLCASSLSGQGNSYEQYFGPGTRLTVT.

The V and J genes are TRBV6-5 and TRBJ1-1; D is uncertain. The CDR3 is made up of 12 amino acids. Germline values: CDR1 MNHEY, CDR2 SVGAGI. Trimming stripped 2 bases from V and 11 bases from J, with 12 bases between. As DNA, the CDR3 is TGTGCCAGCAGTTACCGTTCAGGCCGGGCTTTCTTT. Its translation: CASSYRSGRAFF.

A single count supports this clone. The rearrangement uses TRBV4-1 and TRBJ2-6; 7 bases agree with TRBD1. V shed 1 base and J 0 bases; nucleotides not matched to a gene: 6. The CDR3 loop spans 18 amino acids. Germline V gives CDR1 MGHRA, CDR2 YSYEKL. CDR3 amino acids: CASSQGQDRTSGANVLTF. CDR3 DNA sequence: TGCGCCAGCAGCCAAGGTCAGGACAGGACCTCTGGGGCCAACGTCCTGACTTTC.

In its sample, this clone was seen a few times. The CDR3 region has the DNA TGTGCCAGCAGTGAAACCTACAGGGGGCGGAACACTGAAGCTTTCTTT. Encoded protein: CASSETYRGRNTEAFF. The V gene is TRBV6-1, the J gene TRBJ1-1; 9 positions agree with TRBD1. In germline, CDR1 is MNHNS, CDR2 SASEGT. The CDR3 covers 16 residues. The J segment lost 1 base and the V segment lost 2 bases, leaving 5 bases of the junction unmatched.

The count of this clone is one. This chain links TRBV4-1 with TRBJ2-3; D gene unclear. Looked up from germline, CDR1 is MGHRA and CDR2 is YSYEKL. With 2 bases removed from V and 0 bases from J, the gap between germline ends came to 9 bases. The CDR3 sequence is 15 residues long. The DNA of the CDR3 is TGCGCCAGCAGCCAAACCGGGTTTAGCACAGATACGCAGTATTTT. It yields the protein CASSQTGFSTDTQYF.

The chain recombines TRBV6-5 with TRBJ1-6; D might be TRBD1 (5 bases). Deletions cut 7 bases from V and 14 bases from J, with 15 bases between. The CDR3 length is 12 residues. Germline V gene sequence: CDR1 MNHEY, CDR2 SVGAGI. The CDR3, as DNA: TGTGCCAGCATCTGGGAGGGACTCACCCTCCACTTT. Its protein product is CASIWEGLTLHF.

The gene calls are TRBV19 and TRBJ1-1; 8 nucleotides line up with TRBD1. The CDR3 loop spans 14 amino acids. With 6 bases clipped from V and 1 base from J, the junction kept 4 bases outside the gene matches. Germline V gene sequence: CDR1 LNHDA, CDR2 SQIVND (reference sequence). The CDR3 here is CASRRQGPNTEAFF. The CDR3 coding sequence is TGTGCCAGTAGGCGACAGGGGCCGAACACTGAAGCTTTCTTT.

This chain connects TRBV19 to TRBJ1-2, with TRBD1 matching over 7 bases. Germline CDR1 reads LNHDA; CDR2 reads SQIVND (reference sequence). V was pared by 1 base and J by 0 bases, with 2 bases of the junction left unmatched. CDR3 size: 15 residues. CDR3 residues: CASSIATGSNYGYTF. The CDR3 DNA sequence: TGTGCCAGTAGTATAGCGACAGGGTCTAACTATGGCTACACCTTC. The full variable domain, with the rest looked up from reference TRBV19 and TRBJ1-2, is DGGITQSPKYLFRKEGQNVTLSCEQNLNHDAMYWYRQDPGQGLRLIYYSQIVNDFQKGDIAEGYSVSREKKESFPLTVTSAQKNPTAFYLCASSIATGSNYGYTFGSGTRLTVV.

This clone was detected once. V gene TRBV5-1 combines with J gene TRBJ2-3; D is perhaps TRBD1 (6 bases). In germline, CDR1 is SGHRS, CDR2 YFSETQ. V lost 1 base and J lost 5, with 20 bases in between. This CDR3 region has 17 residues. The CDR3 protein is CASSLRRAGVGEDTQYF. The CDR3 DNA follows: TGCGCCAGCAGCTTGCGCCGGGCAGGGGTGGGCGAAGATACGCAGTATTTT.

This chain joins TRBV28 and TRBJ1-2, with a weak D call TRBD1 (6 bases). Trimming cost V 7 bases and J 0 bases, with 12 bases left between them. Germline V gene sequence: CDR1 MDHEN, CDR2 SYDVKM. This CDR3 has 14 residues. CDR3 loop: CASTYRAANYGYTF. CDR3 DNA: TGTGCCAGCACTTACAGGGCCGCTAACTATGGCTACACCTTC.

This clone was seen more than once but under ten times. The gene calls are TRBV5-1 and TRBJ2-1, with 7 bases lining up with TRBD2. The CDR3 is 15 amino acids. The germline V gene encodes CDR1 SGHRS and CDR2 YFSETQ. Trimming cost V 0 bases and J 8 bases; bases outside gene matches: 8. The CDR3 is CASSLEAGINYEQFF. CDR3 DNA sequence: TGCGCCAGCAGCTTGGAAGCGGGGATAAACTATGAGCAGTTCTTC.

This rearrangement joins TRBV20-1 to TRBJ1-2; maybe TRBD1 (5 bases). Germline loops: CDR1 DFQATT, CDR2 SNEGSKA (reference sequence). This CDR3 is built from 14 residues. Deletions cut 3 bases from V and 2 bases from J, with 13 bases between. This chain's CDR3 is CSASPQGSNYGYTF. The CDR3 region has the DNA TGCAGTGCTAGTCCCCAGGGATCGAACTATGGCTACACCTTC.

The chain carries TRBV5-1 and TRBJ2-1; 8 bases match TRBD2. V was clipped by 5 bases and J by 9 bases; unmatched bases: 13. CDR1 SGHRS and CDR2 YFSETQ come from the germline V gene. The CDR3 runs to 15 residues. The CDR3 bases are TGCGCCAGCAGTCAAAGCGGGAGTCTGAGGAGTGAGCAGTTCTTC. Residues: CASSQSGSLRSEQFF.

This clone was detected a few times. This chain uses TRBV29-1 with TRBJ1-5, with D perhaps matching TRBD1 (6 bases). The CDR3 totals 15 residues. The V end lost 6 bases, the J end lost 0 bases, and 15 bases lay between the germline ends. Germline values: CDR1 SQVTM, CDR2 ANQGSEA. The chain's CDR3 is CSVVLQGSSNQPQHF. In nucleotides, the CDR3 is TGCAGCGTCGTATTACAGGGATCTAGCAATCAGCCCCAGCATTTT.

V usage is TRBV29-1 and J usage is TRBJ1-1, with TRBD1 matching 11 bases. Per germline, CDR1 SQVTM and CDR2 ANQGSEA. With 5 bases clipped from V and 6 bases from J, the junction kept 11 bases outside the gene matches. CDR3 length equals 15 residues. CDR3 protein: CSVPPPGQGVPEAFF. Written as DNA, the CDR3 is TGCAGCGTTCCACCTCCGGGACAGGGGGTCCCTGAAGCTTTCTTT.

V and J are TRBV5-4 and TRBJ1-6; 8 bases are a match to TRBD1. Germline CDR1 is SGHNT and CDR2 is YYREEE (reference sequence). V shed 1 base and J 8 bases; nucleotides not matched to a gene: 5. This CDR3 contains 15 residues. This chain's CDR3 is CASSLTGGGHSPLHF. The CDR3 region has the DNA TGTGCCAGCAGCTTGACAGGGGGGGGCCATTCACCCCTCCACTTT. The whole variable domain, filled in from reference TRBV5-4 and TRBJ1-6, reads ETGVTQSPTHLIKTRGQQVTLRCSSQSGHNTVSWYQQALGQGPQFIFQYYREEENGRGNFPPRFSGLQFPNYSSELNVNALELDDSALYLCASSLTGGGHSPLHFGNGTRLTVT.

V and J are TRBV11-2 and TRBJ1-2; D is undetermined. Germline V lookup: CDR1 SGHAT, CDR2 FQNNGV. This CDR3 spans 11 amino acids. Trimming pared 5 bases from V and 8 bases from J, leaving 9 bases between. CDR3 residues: CASSPGSGYTF. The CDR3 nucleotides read TGTGCCAGCAGCCCGGGGAGCGGCTACACCTTC.

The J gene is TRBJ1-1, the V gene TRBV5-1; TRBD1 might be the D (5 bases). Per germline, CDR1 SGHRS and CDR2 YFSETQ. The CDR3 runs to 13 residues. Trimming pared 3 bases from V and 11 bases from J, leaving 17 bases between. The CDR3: CASSSKYQGEAFF. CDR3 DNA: TGCGCCAGCAGCTCCAAATATCAGGGTGAGGCTTTCTTT.

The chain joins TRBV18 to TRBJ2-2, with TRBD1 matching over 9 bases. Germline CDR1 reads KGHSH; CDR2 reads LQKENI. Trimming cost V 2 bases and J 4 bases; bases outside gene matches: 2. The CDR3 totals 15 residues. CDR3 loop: CASSPRDRATGELFF. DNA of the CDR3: TGTGCCAGCTCACCAAGGGACAGGGCCACCGGGGAGCTGTTTTTT.

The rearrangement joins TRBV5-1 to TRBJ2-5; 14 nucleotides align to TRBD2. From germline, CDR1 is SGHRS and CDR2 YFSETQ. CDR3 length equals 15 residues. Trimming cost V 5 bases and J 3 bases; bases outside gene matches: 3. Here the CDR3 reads CASRPGLAGEETQYF. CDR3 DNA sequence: TGCGCCAGCAGACCGGGACTAGCGGGAGAAGAGACCCAGTACTTC. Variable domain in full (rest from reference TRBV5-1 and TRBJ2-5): KAGVTQTPRYLIKTRGQQVTLSCSPISGHRSVSWYQQTPGQGLQFLFEYFSETQRNKGNFPGRFSGRQFSNSRSEMNVSTLELGDSALYLCASRPGLAGEETQYFGPGTRLLVL.

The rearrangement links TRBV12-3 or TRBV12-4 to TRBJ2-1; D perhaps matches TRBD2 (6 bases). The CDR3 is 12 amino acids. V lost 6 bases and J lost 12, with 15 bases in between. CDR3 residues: CASRDRRELQFF. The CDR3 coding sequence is TGTGCCAGCAGGGATAGGAGGGAGCTGCAGTTCTTC.

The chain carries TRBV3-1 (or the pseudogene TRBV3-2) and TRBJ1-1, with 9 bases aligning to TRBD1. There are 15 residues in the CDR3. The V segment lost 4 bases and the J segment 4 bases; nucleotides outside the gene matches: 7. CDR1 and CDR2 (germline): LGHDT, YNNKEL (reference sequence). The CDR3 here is CASSRRDRVGTEAFF. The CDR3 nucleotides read TGTGCCAGCAGCCGGAGGGACAGGGTCGGCACTGAAGCTTTCTTT.